This T cell receptor beta chain derives from a study of T cells in Graves' hyperthyroidism and ophthalmopathy. About this clonotype itself: Its antigen is unknown.

The CDR3 has 19 residues. Trimming at V came to 6 bases and at J to 7 bases, leaving 21 bases not matched to a gene. Study findings and constraints: Ophthalmopathy was separated from stable hyperthyroidism by a 13 V-J model. Expanded thyroid clonotypes (above 0.001) were mostly also found in blood.

Template material for amplifying TCR beta CDR3 regions consisted of RNA transcripts. The HTBI primer set was used in a first-round RT-PCR of the TCR CDR3. TCRdb analysed the multiplex PCR reads with MiXCR anew, one entry per CDR3 protein. The sample yields 400,000 to 550,000 distinct CDR3 sequences, approximately 25% seen once. The TCR originated in a woman aged 25 to 39 with Graves' ophthalmopathy. The sample taken for sequencing was blood. The V call is TRBV12-3 or TRBV12-4, the J call TRBJ2-5, with 12 positions matching TRBD2. The CDR3 nucleotides read TGTGCCAGCAGCTCCTCAGGACCCACGACTAGCGGGGGCCCTTCGACCCAGTACTTC. Its translation: CASSSSGPTTSGGPSTQYF.